These 8 T cell receptor beta chains came from one sample sequenced in a study of T cell repertoires in aging, cancer and after chemotherapy (dated by TCRdb to the late 2010s). Sequencing instrument: Illumina MiSeq. Rearranged TRB sequences spanning V, D and J segments were amplified by multiplex touch-down PCR using a mixed TRB-A/B primer pool. The raw public data were reprocessed by TCRdb itself: fastp quality trimming at Q25, MiXCR clonotype calling, in-frame beta chains only. Every entry covers one CDR3 protein and lists the most common genes and DNA from its rows. The sample includes about 6,000 distinct CDR3 sequences, with under 30% observed a single time. 8.5% to 10% of the sample is taken by the ten largest. Instead of sorted cells or RNA, genomic DNA extracted from peripheral blood served as the source for amplifying TCR beta rearrangements. What was sequenced was blood. These receptors were obtained from a human donor in good health.

This clonotype rates as medium-sized (0.01 to 0.1%). The chain carries TRBV7-2 and TRBJ1-4; TRBD1 is a possible D gene (6 bases). This CDR3 is 15 amino acids long. V dropped 1 base and J dropped 5 bases, with 11 bases sitting between them. The germline CDR1 and CDR2 sequences are SGHTA and FQGNSA. The CDR3 loop is CASSLDGQPNEKLFF. The CDR3 DNA sequence: TGTGCCAGCAGCTTAGATGGACAGCCAAATGAAAAACTGTTTTTT. The variable domain in full, with the rest retrieved from reference TRBV7-2 and TRBJ1-4, is GAGVSQSPSNKVTEKGKDVELRCDPISGHTALYWYRQSLGQGLEFLIYFQGNSAPDKSGLPSDRFSAERTGGSVSTLTIQRTQQEDSAVYLCASSLDGQPNEKLFFGSGTQLSVL.

This clonotype was recorded a few times. This chain uses TRBV10-3 with TRBJ1-1; D perhaps matches TRBD1 (6 bases). V dropped 9 bases and J dropped 0 bases, with 17 bases sitting between them. The CDR3 is made up of 15 amino acids. The germline V gene has CDR1 ENHRY and CDR2 SYGVKD. The CDR3 is CAIRGRTEVNTEAFF. In DNA, the CDR3 is TGTGCCATACGGGGGAGGACAGAGGTGAACACTGAAGCTTTCTTT.

J is TRBJ2-6 and V is TRBV15, with D unresolved. The CDR3 totals 14 residues. V lost 0 bases and J lost 0, with 0 bases in between. CDR1 and CDR2 (germline): LNHNV, YYDKDF (reference sequence). The CDR3 DNA sequence: TGTGCCACCAGCAGAGACTCTGGGGCCAACGTCCTGACTTTC. Translating gives CATSRDSGANVLTF.

By proportion, this clonotype is medium-sized. This chain connects TRBV6-5 to TRBJ2-1; 7 nucleotides line up with TRBD1. Looked up from germline, CDR1 is MNHEY and CDR2 is SVGAGI. The ends lost 2 bases at V and 3 bases at J; junction bases unmatched: 4. The CDR3 extends over 15 amino acids. The CDR3 is CASSYEGADYNEQFF. DNA of the CDR3: TGTGCCAGCAGTTACGAGGGGGCAGACTACAATGAGCAGTTCTTC.

This clonotype ranks as medium-sized. This chain links TRBV19 with TRBJ2-1; 7 nucleotides match TRBD2. Germline assignment: CDR1 LNHDA and CDR2 SQIVND (reference sequence). This CDR3 comprises 15 residues. V gave up 6 bases and J gave up 1 base; unmatched junction bases: 6. CDR3 bases: TGTGCCAGTAGCCCTGGGGGACTATCCTACAATGAGCAGTTCTTC. It encodes CASSPGGLSYNEQFF.

In its sample, this clonotype ranks as medium-sized (0.01 to 0.1%). The V and J genes are TRBV18 and TRBJ2-7; 12 nucleotides agree with TRBD2. This CDR3 comprises 15 residues. Germline lookup yields CDR1 KGHSH and CDR2 LQKENI. Trimming cost V 5 bases and J 2 bases; bases outside gene matches: 4. CDR3 sequence: CASSKTSGRTYEQYV. The CDR3 nucleotides are TGTGCCAGCTCAAAAACTAGCGGGAGGACCTACGAGCAGTACGTC.

Judged by abundance, this clonotype is medium-sized (0.01 to 0.1%). V gene TRBV5-6 combines with J gene TRBJ2-3; 8 bases align to TRBD2. The V and J ends lost 2 bases and 5 bases, in that order; junction bases with no gene match: 7. The length of the CDR3 is 15 residues. Germline CDR1 reads SGHDT; CDR2 reads YYEEEE. The CDR3 DNA reads TGTGCCAGCAGCTTAGGCGGGAGGAGAGGAGATACGCAGTATTTT. Translation: CASSLGGRRGDTQYF.

At least ten counts were recorded for this clonotype. The chain couples TRBV19 to TRBJ1-5; 12 bases line up with TRBD1. From germline, CDR1 is LNHDA and CDR2 SQIVND (reference sequence). The CDR3 has 18 residues. V shed 7 bases and J 7 bases; nucleotides not matched to a gene: 17. As DNA, the CDR3 is TGTGCCAGTAATTCCGGGACAGGGGGCGCTGGGGTCGGGCAGCCCCAGCATTTT. This encodes CASNSGTGGAGVGQPQHF. The full variable domain, with the rest looked up from reference TRBV19 and TRBJ1-5, is DGGITQSPKYLFRKEGQNVTLSCEQNLNHDAMYWYRQDPGQGLRLIYYSQIVNDFQKGDIAEGYSVSREKKESFPLTVTSAQKNPTAFYLCASNSGTGGAGVGQPQHFGDGTRLSIL.